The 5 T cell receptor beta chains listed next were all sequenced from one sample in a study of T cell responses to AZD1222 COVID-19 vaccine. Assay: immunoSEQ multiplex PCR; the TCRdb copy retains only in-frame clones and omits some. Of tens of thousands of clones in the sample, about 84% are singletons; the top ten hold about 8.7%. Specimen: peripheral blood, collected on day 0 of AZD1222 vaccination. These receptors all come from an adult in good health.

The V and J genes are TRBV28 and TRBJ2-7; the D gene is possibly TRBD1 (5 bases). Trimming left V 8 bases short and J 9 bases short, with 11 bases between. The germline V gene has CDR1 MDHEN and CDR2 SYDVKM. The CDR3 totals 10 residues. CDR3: CASGAFGQYF. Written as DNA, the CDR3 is TGTGCCAGCGGGGCCTTTGGGCAGTACTTC.

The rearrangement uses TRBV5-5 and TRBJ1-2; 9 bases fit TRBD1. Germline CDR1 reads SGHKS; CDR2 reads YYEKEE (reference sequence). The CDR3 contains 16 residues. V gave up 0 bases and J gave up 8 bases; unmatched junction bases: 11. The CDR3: CASSLGMGQGSGGYTF. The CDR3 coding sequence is TGTGCCAGCAGCTTGGGGATGGGACAGGGCTCAGGAGGCTACACCTTC.

DNA of the CDR3: TGTGCCAGCAGCTTGAGTACAACTAATGAAAAACTGTTTTTT. Translation gives CASSLSTTNEKLFF. This chain links TRBV11-2 with TRBJ1-4, with no clear D. V lost 3 bases and J 0 bases, leaving 5 bases between the germline ends. This CDR3 has 14 residues. Germline V gives CDR1 SGHAT, CDR2 FQNNGV.

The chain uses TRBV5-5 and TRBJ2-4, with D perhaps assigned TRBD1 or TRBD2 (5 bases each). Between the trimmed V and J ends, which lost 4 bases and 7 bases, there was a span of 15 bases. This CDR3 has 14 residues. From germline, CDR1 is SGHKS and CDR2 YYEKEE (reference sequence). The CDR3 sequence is CASSHGPEGNIQYF. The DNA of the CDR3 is TGTGCCAGCAGCCATGGCCCAGAGGGGAACATTCAGTACTTC.

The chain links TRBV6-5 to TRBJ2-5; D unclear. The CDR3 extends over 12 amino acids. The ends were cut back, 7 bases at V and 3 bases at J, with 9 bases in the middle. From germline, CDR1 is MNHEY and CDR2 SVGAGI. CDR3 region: CASTDQKETQYF. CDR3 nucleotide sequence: TGTGCCAGCACCGATCAGAAAGAGACCCAGTACTTC.